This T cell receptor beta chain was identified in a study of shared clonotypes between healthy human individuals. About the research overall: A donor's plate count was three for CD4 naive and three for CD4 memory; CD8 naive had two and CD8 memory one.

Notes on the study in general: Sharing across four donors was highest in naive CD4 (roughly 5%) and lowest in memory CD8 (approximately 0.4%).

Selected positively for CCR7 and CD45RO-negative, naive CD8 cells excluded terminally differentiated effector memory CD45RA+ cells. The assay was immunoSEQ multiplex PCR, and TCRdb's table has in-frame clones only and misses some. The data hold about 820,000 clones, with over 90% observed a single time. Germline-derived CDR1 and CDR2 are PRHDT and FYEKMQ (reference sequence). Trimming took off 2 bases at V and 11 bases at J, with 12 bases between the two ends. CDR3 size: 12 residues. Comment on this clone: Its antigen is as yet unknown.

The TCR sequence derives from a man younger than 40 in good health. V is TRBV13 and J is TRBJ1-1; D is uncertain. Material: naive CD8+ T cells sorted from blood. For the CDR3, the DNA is TGTGCCAGCAGCTTATCGCCCCGGGAGGCTTTCTTT. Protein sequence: CASSLSPREAFF.